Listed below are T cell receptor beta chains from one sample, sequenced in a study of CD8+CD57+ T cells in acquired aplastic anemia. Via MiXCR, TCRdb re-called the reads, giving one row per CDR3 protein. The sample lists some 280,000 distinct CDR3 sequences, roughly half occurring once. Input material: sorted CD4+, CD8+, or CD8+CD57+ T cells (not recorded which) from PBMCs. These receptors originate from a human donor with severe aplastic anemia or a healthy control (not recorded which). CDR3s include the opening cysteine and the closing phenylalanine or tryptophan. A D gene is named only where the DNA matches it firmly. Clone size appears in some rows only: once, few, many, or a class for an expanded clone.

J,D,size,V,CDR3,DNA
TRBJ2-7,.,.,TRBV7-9,CASSRGQQTYEQYF,TGTGCCAGCAGCCGGGGGCAGCAGACCTACGAGCAGTACTTC
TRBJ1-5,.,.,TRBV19,CASRDGVVQPQHF,TGTGCCAGTAGAGATGGCGTGGTTCAGCCCCAGCATTTT
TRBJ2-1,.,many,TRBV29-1,CSVAAGYYNEQFF,TGCAGCGTTGCGGCAGGTTACTACAATGAGCAGTTCTTC
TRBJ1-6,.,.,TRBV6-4,CASSVFGEGKGNSPLHF,TGTGCCAGCAGCGTATTTGGTGAAGGGAAGGGTAATTCACCCCTCCACTTT
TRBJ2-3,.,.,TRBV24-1,CATSVPRTSSTDTQYF,TGTGCCACCAGTGTGCCGAGAACCTCTAGCACAGATACGCAGTATTTT
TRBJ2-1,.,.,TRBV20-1,CGARRGSSYNEQFF,TGCGGTGCTAGAAGGGGCTCCTCCTACAATGAGCAGTTCTTC
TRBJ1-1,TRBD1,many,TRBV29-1,CSVGQTGGVTEAFF,TGCAGCGTTGGTCAGACAGGGGGTGTAACTGAAGCTTTCTTT
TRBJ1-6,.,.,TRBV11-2,CASSMQLCSYNSPLHF,TGTGCCAGCAGCATGCAGCTGTGCTCCTATAATTCACCCCTCCACTTT
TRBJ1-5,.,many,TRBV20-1,CSARDRTGNQPQHF,TGCAGTGCTAGAGATCGTACAGGCAATCAGCCCCAGCATTTT
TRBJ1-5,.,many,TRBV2,CASKDQGLWPQHF,TGTGCCAGCAAAGATCAAGGGTTGTGGCCCCAGCATTTT
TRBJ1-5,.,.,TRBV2,CASSEAAGAQQPQHF,TGTGCCAGCAGTGAAGCAGCAGGGGCGCAGCAGCCCCAGCATTTT
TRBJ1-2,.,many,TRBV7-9,CASSLAGPSNYGYTF,TGTGCCAGCAGCTTAGCGGGTCCGAGCAACTATGGCTACACCTTC
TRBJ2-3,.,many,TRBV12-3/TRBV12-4,CASSPLDTQYF,TGTGCCAGCAGCCCGCTCGATACGCAGTATTTT
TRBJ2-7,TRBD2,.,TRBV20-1,CSARVSGTSGSEQYF,TGCAGTGCTAGAGTCAGTGGGACTAGCGGGAGCGAGCAGTACTTC
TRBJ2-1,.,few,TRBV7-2,CASRETIRDDEQFF,TGTGCCAGCAGGGAGACTATACGGGACGATGAGCAGTTCTTC
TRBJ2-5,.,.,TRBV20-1,CSARSGARETQYF,TGCAGTGCTAGGTCGGGGGCCCGTGAGACCCAGTACTTC
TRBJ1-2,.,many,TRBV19,CASSSGLNYGYTF,TGTGCCAGTAGTAGCGGCCTTAACTATGGCTACACCTTC
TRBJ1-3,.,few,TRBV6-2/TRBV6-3,CASFLTRLGASGNTIYF,TGTGCCAGCTTCTTAACCCGCCTGGGGGCCTCTGGAAACACCATATATTTT
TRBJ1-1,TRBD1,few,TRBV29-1,CSVATGEAFF,TGCAGCGTTGCGACAGGGGAAGCTTTCTTT
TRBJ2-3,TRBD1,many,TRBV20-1,CSAVRDSSSTDTQYF,TGCAGTGCTGTTCGGGACAGTTCTAGCACAGATACGCAGTATTTT
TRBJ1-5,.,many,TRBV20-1,CSAPVGNNQPQHF,TGCAGTGCACCTGTCGGGAACAATCAGCCCCAGCATTTT
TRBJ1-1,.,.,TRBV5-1,CASSPIGGLLNTEAFF,TGCGCCAGCAGCCCTATCGGGGGGCTACTGAACACTGAAGCTTTCTTT
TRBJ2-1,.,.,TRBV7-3,CASSAQTADEQFF,TGTGCCAGCAGCGCCCAGACAGCCGATGAGCAGTTCTTC
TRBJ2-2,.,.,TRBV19,CASSNLGATTGELFF,TGTGCCAGTAGTAACCTGGGGGCTACCACCGGGGAGCTGTTTTTT
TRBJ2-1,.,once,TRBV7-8,CASSPQGRGSSHEQFF,TGTGCCAGCAGCCCGCAGGGGCGCGGGAGCAGCCATGAGCAGTTCTTC
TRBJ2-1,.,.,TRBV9,CASSVDGDEQFF,TGTGCCAGCAGCGTAGACGGTGATGAGCAGTTCTTC
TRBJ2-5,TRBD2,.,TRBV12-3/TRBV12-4,CASSYPLAGEETQYF,TGTGCCAGCAGTTACCCTCTAGCGGGGGAAGAGACCCAGTACTTC
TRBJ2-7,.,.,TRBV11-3,CASSGRDFPYEQYF,TGTGCCAGCAGCGGAAGGGACTTCCCCTACGAGCAGTACTTC
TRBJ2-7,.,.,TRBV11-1,CASSLTLDTHEQYF,TGTGCCAGCAGCCTGACTCTAGATACCCACGAGCAGTACTTC
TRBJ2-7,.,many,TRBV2,CASSEYSGSYEQYF,TGTGCCAGCAGTGAATATAGCGGCTCCTACGAGCAGTACTTC
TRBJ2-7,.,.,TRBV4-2,CASSDARLAYEQYF,TGTGCCAGCAGCGACGCACGCCTAGCCTACGAGCAGTACTTC
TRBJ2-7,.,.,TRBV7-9,CASSLTDVYEQYF,TGTGCCAGCAGCTTGACGGACGTCTACGAGCAGTACTTC
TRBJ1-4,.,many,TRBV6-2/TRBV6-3,CASRRRDFNEKLFF,TGTGCCAGCAGGCGCAGAGACTTTAATGAAAAACTGTTTTTT
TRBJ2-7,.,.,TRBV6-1,CASSPRYEQYF,TGTGCCAGCAGTCCGCGCTACGAGCAGTACTTC
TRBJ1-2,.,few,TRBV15,CATSNRVDYGYTF,TGTGCCACCAGTAACAGGGTGGACTATGGCTACACCTTC
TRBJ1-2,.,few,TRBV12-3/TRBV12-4,CASSTPTHYPNYGYTF,TGTGCCAGCAGTACCCCCACCCATTATCCTAACTATGGCTACACCTTC
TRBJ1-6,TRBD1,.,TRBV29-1,CSASGQGHSPLHF,TGCAGTGCCAGCGGACAGGGCCATTCACCCCTCCACTTT
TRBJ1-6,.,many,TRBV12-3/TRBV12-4,CASLLGGSYNSPLHF,TGTGCCAGCCTCCTGGGGGGCTCCTATAATTCACCCCTCCACTTT
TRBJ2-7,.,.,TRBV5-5,CASSPRDGHYEQYF,TGTGCCAGCAGCCCGAGGGACGGACACTACGAGCAGTACTTC
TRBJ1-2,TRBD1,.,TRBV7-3,CASSLRTGEGYTF,TGTGCCAGCAGCCTCAGGACAGGGGAAGGCTACACCTTC
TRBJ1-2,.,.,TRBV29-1,CSAGSQQAFSNYGYTF,TGCAGCGCCGGGTCGCAGCAGGCTTTCTCTAACTATGGCTACACCTTC
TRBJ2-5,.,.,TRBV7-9,CASSPRGAQETQYF,TGTGCCAGCAGCCCCAGGGGGGCCCAAGAGACCCAGTACTTC
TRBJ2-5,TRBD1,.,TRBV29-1,CSVWDRGRSETQYF,TGCAGCGTGTGGGACAGGGGGCGGTCAGAGACCCAGTACTTC
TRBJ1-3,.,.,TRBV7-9,CASSRWRGSGNTIYF,TGTGCCAGCAGCCGTTGGAGGGGCTCTGGAAACACCATATATTTT
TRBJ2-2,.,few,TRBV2,CASSEERTPTGELFF,TGTGCCAGCAGTGAAGAAAGAACGCCGACCGGGGAGCTGTTTTTT
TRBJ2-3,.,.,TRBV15,CATSSSLTDTQYF,TGTGCCACCAGCAGCTCACTCACAGATACGCAGTATTTT
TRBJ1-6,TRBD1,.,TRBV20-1,CSARGDRGLLSSYNSPLHF,TGCAGTGCTAGAGGCGACAGGGGTCTACTGAGCTCCTATAATTCACCCCTCCACTTT
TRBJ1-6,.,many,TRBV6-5,CASSYFSGSNNSPLHF,TGTGCCAGCAGTTACTTTTCGGGGTCGAACAATTCACCCCTCCACTTT
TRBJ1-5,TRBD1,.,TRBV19,CASTNLQGPTPNQPQHF,TGTGCCAGTACCAACTTACAGGGGCCCACCCCCAATCAGCCCCAGCATTTT
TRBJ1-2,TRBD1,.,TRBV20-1,CSAPDRAESLF,TGCAGTGCCCCGGACAGGGCTGAAAGTCTCTTC